This T cell receptor beta chain derives from a study of blood T cells in healthy people across ages. This clonotype was found a few times. Germline CDR1 reads MGHRA; CDR2 reads YSYEKL. J lost 2 bases, V lost 1 base, and 5 bases had no gene match. This CDR3 has 15 residues. Through a sample-barcoded 5' primer and a J-beta primer mix, a second PCR was run for about 6 to 11 cycles. TCRdb recomputed calls from the 5' RACE reads with MiXCR, one row per CDR3 protein. Among approximately 900,000 distinct CDR3 sequences listed, under 50% were seen once. The sequence was obtained from a young man in good health. The chain joins TRBV4-1 to TRBJ2-7; 7 bases match TRBD1. Sequencing was done on a sample of blood. CDR3 residues: CASSQGAGGTYEQYF. Here the CDR3 DNA reads TGCGCCAGCAGCCAAGGTGCAGGGGGAACCTACGAGCAGTACTTC.